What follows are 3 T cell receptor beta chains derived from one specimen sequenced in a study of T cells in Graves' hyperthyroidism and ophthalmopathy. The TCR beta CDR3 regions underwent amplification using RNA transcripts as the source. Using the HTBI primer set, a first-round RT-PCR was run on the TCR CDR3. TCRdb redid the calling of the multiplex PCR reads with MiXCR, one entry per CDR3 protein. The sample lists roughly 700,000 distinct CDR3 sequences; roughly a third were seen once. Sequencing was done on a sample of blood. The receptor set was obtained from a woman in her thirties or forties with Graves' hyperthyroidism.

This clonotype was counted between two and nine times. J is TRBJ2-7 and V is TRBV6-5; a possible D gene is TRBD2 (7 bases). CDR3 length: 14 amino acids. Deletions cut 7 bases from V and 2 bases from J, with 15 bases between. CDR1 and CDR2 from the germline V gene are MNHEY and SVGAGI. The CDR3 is CASISIGGPYEQYF. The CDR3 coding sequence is TGTGCCAGCATTTCCATCGGGGGGCCCTACGAGCAGTACTTC.

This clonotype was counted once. The CDR3: CATSGLHYEQYF. DNA for the CDR3: TGTGCCACCAGTGGGTTGCACTACGAGCAGTACTTC. The chain couples TRBV24-1 to TRBJ2-7, with no clear D. Germline V lookup: CDR1 KGHDR, CDR2 SFDVKD. This CDR3 has 12 amino acids. The V and J ends lost 5 bases and 3 bases respectively, with 7 bases between them.

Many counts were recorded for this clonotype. The CDR3 DNA follows: TGCAGCGTTTGGACAGGGACAGTCGGCGAGCAGTACTTC. This sequence encodes CSVWTGTVGEQYF. The rearrangement joins TRBV29-1 to TRBJ2-7; 8 positions match TRBD1. CDR3 length: 13 residues. Germline-derived CDR1 and CDR2 are SQVTM and ANQGSEA. V was clipped by 5 bases and J by 6 bases; unmatched bases: 9.